This T cell receptor beta chain was found in a study of glioma-infiltrating T cells after dendritic cell vaccination. Trimming pared 3 bases from V and 3 bases from J, leaving 14 bases between. The CDR3 has 15 amino acids. Germline-derived CDR1 and CDR2 are KGHSH and LQKENI. Some clones are missing from TCRdb's copy, which holds only in-frame ones; the method was immunoSEQ multiplex PCR. This sample has 93,000 or so clones, with approximately 80% found just once. Specimen: blood, collected before dendritic cell vaccination. The chain joins TRBV18 to TRBJ1-1; D remains unclear. This clonotype originated in a human donor with glioblastoma. The CDR3 nucleotides are TGTGCCAGCTCACCCGAGAGGCTTCTCGACACTGAAGCTTTCTTT. Translating it yields CASSPERLLDTEAFF.